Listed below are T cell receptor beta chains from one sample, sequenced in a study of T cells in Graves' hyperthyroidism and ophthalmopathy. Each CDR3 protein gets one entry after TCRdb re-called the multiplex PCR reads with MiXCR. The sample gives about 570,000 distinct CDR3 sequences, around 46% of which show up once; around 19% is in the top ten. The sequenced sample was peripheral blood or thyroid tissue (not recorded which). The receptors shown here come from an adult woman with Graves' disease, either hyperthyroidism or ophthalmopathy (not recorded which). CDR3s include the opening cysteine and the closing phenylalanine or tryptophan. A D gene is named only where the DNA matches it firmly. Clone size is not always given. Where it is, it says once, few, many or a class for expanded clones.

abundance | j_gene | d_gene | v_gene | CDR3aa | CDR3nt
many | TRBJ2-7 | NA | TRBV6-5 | CASSYESVTEQYF | TGTGCCAGCAGTTACGAATCCGTTACTGAGCAGTACTTC
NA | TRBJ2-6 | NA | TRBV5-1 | CASSSRTPSGANVLTF | TGCGCCAGCAGCTCCCGGACACCTTCAGGGGCCAACGTCCTGACTTTC
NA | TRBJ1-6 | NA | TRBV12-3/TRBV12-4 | CASTRGNYNSPLYF | TGTGCCAGCACCCGAGGGAACTATAATTCACCCCTCTACTTT
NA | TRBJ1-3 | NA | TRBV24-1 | CATSETGTSNTIYF | TGTGCCACCAGTGAAACCGGGACATCGAACACCATATATTTT
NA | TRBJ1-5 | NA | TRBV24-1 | CATSGTGGTEPISPSIF | NA
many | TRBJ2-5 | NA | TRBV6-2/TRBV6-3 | CASGPGEETQYF | TGTGCCAGCGGACCGGGAGAAGAGACCCAGTACTTC
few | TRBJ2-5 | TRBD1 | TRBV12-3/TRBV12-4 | CASSWPGQGTQYF | TGTGCCAGCAGTTGGCCGGGACAGGGGACCCAGTACTTC
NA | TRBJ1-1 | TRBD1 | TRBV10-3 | CTIQTGDTEAFF | TGCACCATTCAGACAGGGGACACTGAAGCTTTCTTT
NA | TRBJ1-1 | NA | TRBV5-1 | CASSFGDTTSCLF | TGCGCCAGCAGCTTTGGGGACACCACCTCGTGTCTCTTT
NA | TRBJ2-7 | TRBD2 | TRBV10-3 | CAIKPQGLAGYHEQYF | TGTGCCATCAAACCCCAGGGACTAGCGGGTTACCACGAGCAGTACTTC
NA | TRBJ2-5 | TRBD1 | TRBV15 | CATSRDAGRGRETQYF | TGTGCCACCAGCAGAGATGCGGGCAGGGGGCGAGAGACCCAGTACTTC
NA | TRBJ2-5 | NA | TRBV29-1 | CSPGLRGGETQYF | TGCAGTCCAGGACTCAGGGGGGGAGAGACCCAGTACTTC
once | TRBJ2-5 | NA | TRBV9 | CASSPRDSEEAQYF | TGTGCCAGCAGCCCCCGGGATAGCGAGGAGGCCCAGTACTTC
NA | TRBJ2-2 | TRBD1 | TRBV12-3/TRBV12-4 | CASSLIQGATTGELFF | TGTGCCAGCAGTTTGATACAGGGGGCTACCACCGGGGAGCTGTTTTTT
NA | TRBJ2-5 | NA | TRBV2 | CASSARGPSQETQYF | TGTGCCAGCAGTGCTAGGGGACCCTCCCAAGAGACCCAGTACTTC
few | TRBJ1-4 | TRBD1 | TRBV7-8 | CASSLIPRTGLASNEKLFF | TGTGCCAGCAGCTTAATTCCTAGGACAGGACTTGCTTCTAATGAAAAACTGTTTTTT
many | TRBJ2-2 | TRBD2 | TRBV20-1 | CSARRRGGWRERYTGELFF | TGCAGTGCTAGACGTCGGGGAGGTTGGCGGGAGCGCTACACCGGGGAGCTGTTTTTT
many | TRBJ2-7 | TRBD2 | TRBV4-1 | CASSQTAGGSYEQYF | TGCGCCAGCAGCCAAACAGCAGGCGGGAGCTACGAGCAGTACTTC
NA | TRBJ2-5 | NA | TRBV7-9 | CASSLAVGRQETQYF | TGTGCCAGCAGCTTAGCGGTCGGCAGGCAAGAGACCCAGTACTTC
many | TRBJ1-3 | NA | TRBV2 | CASSWQSGNTIYF | TGTGCCAGCAGTTGGCAGAGTGGAAACACCATATATTTT
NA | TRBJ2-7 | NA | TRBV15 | CATSRVPGYEQYF | TGTGCCACCAGCAGAGTACCAGGCTACGAGCAGTACTTC
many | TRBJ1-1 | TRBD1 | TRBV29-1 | CSVSGTGGAEAFF | TGCAGCGTCTCCGGGACAGGGGGCGCGGAGGCTTTCTTT
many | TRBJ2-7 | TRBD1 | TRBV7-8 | CASRVGGQNYEQYF | TGTGCCAGCAGGGTTGGGGGACAGAATTACGAGCAGTACTTC
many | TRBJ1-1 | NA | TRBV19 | CASPPRGDPMNTEAFF | TGTGCCAGCCCTCCTCGGGGGGATCCTATGAACACTGAAGCTTTCTTT
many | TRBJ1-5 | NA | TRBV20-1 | CSAERQTINQPQHF | TGCAGTGCTGAAAGACAGACGATCAATCAGCCCCAGCATTTT
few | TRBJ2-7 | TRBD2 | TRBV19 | CASSMSSGGYEQYF | TGTGCCAGTAGTATGTCTTCGGGAGGCTACGAGCAGTACTTC
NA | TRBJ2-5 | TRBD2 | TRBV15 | CATSRVGLAGQETQYF | TGTGCCACCAGCAGAGTGGGACTAGCGGGCCAAGAGACCCAGTACTTC
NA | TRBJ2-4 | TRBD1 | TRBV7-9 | CASSLGGTGGRDIQYF | TGTGCCAGCAGCTTAGGAGGGACAGGGGGCCGGGACATTCAGTACTTC
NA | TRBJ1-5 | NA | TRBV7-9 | CASSLYVGWGSNQPQHF | TGTGCCAGCAGCTTATACGTGGGTTGGGGGAGCAATCAGCCCCAGCATTTT
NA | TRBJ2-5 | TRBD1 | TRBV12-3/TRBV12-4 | CASSLLSTGGETQYF | TGTGCCAGCAGTTTACTTAGTACAGGGGGAGAGACCCAGTACTTC
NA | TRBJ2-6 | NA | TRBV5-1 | CASSLGLSANVLTF | TGCGCCAGCAGCTTGGGTCTGTCGGCCAACGTCCTGACTTTC
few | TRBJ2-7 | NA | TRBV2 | CASREGNSDSYEQYF | TGTGCCAGCAGGGAGGGGAACAGTGACTCCTACGAGCAGTACTTC
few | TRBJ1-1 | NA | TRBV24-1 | CATSDFPNTEAFF | TGTGCCACCAGTGATTTTCCCAACACTGAAGCTTTCTTT
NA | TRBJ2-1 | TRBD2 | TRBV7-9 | CASSLPWREGPNEQFF | TGTGCCAGCAGCTTACCTTGGCGGGAGGGCCCCAATGAGCAGTTCTTC
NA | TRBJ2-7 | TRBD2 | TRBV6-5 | CASGGDYSDEQYF | TGTGCCAGCGGGGGGGACTACAGCGACGAGCAGTACTTC
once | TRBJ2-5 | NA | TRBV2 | CASSGKIEGTQYF | TGTGCCAGCAGTGGAAAAATAGAAGGGACCCAGTACTTC
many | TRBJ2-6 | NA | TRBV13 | CASSPTRGSGANVLTF | TGTGCCAGCAGCCCGACTAGGGGTTCTGGGGCCAACGTCCTGACTTTC
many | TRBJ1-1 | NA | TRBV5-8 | CASSLIYGGTEAFF | TGTGCCAGCAGCTTGATTTATGGGGGCACTGAAGCTTTCTTT
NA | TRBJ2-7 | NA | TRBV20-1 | CSAKEARGYEQYF | TGCAGTGCTAAAGAGGCCAGGGGCTACGAGCAGTACTTC
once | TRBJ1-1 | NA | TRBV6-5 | CASSDGQESTEAFF | TGTGCCAGCAGTGATGGACAAGAGAGCACTGAAGCTTTCTTT
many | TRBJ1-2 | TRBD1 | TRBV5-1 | CASSLAAGQGGRGYTF | TGCGCCAGCAGCTTGGCCGCAGGACAGGGTGGTCGAGGCTACACCTTC
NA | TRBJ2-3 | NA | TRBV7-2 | CASSRRLDTQYF | TGTGCCAGCAGCCGACGACTCGATACGCAGTATTTT
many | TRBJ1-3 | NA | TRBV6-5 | CASSPRGLRNTIYF | TGTGCCAGCAGCCCCCGGGGCCTAAGAAACACCATATATTTT
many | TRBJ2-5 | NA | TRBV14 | CASSYGIHTSETQYF | TGTGCCAGCAGTTATGGGATTCACACATCGGAGACCCAGTACTTC
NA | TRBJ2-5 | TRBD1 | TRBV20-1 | CSAQKLGQQETQYF | TGCAGTGCTCAGAAGTTGGGACAGCAAGAGACCCAGTACTTC
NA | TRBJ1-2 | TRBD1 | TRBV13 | CASSEGQGRRGYTF | TGTGCCAGCAGCGAGGGACAGGGCAGGAGGGGCTACACCTTC
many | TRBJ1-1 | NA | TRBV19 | CASSMGDASTEAFF | TGTGCCAGTAGTATGGGGGATGCGAGCACTGAAGCTTTCTTT
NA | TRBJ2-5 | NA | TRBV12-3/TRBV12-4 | CASSLYQETQCF | TGTGCCAGCAGTTTATACCAAGAGACCCAGTGCTTC
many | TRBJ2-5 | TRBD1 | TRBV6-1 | CASSEPQGETQYF | TGTGCCAGCAGTGAACCACAGGGGGAGACCCAGTACTTC
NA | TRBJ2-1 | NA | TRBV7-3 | CASSLNRVGEQFF | TGTGCCAGCAGCTTAAACAGGGTTGGTGAGCAGTTCTTC
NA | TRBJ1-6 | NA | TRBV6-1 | CASSLTGEDNSPLHF | TGTGCCAGCAGTCTGACGGGGGAAGATAATTCACCCCTCCACTTT
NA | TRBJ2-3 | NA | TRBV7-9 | CASSLEQISTDTQYF | TGTGCCAGCAGCTTAGAACAGATTAGCACAGATACGCAGTATTTT